This TCR beta chain was recovered during a study of blood T cell repertoires in COVID-19. Study information: Specimens from acute and convalescent COVID-19 originated in the United States, Italy and Spain. PBMCs, B-cell-depleted T cells, or T cells provided the cDNA or gDNA that made up the material.

V lost 7 bases, J lost 2 bases, and 12 bases lay in between. The CDR3 is made up of 13 amino acids. Germline V gene data show CDR1 as SGHRS and CDR2 as YFSETQ. Original data processing: Amplified reference gene primers provided the basis for estimating nucleated cell counts. Produced via immunoSEQ multiplex PCR; TCRdb's table is partial and in-frame only. V and J calls and clone size are given by that table; D and trimming were obtained from the DNA. The sample lists a few hundred thousand clones; approximately 80% were seen once. Sequencing input: peripheral blood. The chain links TRBV5-1 to TRBJ1-2, with D hard to call. The sequence came from a woman older than 75 with acute or convalescent COVID-19. The CDR3 DNA reads as TGCGCCAGCCGCATCCAACAGAACTATGGCTACACCTTC. As protein: CASRIQQNYGYTF.